These 28 T cell receptor beta chains share one sample of origin, sequenced in a study of blood T cell repertoires in COVID-19. TCRdb's copy holds only in-frame clones and misses some; the assay was immunoSEQ multiplex PCR. Here the sample spans 300,000 or so clones, approximately 87% being singletons. Sequenced input: peripheral blood. The receptors derive from a woman between 45 and 60 years old who had recovered from COVID-19.

The CDR3 DNA reads as TGTGCCAGTAGTATCCTTCTTCGCGGGGGCTCAGGAAACACCATATATTTT. Translated, it gives CASSILLRGGSGNTIYF. The genes are TRBV19 and TRBJ1-3, with D perhaps TRBD1 (6 bases). The CDR3 has 17 amino acids. CDR1 LNHDA and CDR2 SQIVND come from the germline V gene (reference sequence). The V end lost 3 bases, the J end lost 4 bases, and 19 bases lay between the germline ends.

CDR3 coding DNA: TGTGCCAGCAGCTTAGGGGTCGTCCGACAGATCGAGACCCAGTACTTC. Its protein product is CASSLGVVRQIETQYF. The gene calls are TRBV7-2 and TRBJ2-5; a weak D match, TRBD1 (5 bases). Germline V CDR1 and CDR2: SGHTA, FQGNSA. V dropped 1 base and J dropped 5 bases, with 17 bases sitting between them. There are 16 residues in the CDR3.

The chain has TRBV3-1 (or the pseudogene TRBV3-2) and TRBJ1-1; perhaps TRBD1 as D (6 bases). Trimming stripped 4 bases from V and 7 bases from J, with 16 bases between. Germline CDR1 reads LGHDT; CDR2 reads YNNKEL (reference sequence). This CDR3 has 14 amino acids. The CDR3 DNA reads as TGTGCCAGCAGCCGGACGCAGGGGCGCGGTGAAGCTTTCTTT. Translation gives CASSRTQGRGEAFF.

This clone turned up a few times. The V call is TRBV7-8, the J call TRBJ2-2; maybe TRBD1 (5 bases). Germline V CDR1 and CDR2: SGHVS, FQNEAQ. The CDR3 runs to 15 residues. Trimming pared 5 bases from V and 5 bases from J, leaving 15 bases between. CDR3 loop: CASSREGVGTGELFF. The CDR3 DNA is TGTGCCAGCAGCCGAGAAGGGGTAGGGACCGGGGAGCTGTTTTTT.

The rearrangement links TRBV18 to TRBJ1-4, with D unresolved. The CDR3 runs to 14 residues. Germline CDR1 is KGHSH and CDR2 is LQKENI. V was trimmed by 4 bases and J by 0 bases, leaving 6 bases between them. The CDR3 DNA sequence: TGTGCCAGCTCACTAGCATCAACTAATGAAAAACTGTTTTTT. This gives the protein CASSLASTNEKLFF. Variable domain in full (rest from reference TRBV18 and TRBJ1-4): NAGVMQNPRHLVRRRGQEARLRCSPMKGHSHVYWYRQLPEEGLKFMVYLQKENIIDESGMPKERFSAEFPKEGPSILRIQQVVRGDSAAYFCASSLASTNEKLFFGSGTQLSVL.

The CDR3 reads CASSQIRGGEITDTQYF. CDR3 sequence (DNA): TGCGCCAGCAGCCAGATTCGGGGGGGAGAAATCACAGATACGCAGTATTTT. The chain carries TRBV4-1 and TRBJ2-3; 8 bases are shared with TRBD2. Unmatched junction bases numbered 10, after V lost 3 bases and J lost 2 bases. Germline V gives CDR1 MGHRA, CDR2 YSYEKL. This CDR3 contains 17 residues.

V and J are TRBV18 and TRBJ1-1; unclear D gene. CDR1 KGHSH and CDR2 LQKENI come from the germline V gene. The V end lost 0 bases, the J end lost 1 base, and 9 bases lay between the germline ends. There are 15 residues in the CDR3. The CDR3 is CASSPPNSPNTEAFF. In nucleotides, the CDR3 is TGTGCCAGCTCACCACCTAACAGTCCGAACACTGAAGCTTTCTTT.

V is TRBV6-2 or TRBV6-3 and J is TRBJ1-1, with 12 positions matching TRBD1. Trimming took 5 bases from V and 0 from J; bases not matched to a gene: 13. Per germline, CDR1 MNHEY and CDR2 SVGEGT. The CDR3 length is 19 residues. CDR3 DNA sequence: TGTGCCAGCAGTCCCCGCCCGGGACAGGGGGCCCTAATGAACACTGAAGCTTTCTTT. This gives the protein CASSPRPGQGALMNTEAFF.

This chain uses TRBV28 with TRBJ2-2; 8 bases are a match to TRBD1. Germline trimming cut 6 bases from V and 7 bases from J; bases unmatched to any gene: 10. This CDR3 is 15 amino acids long. The germline gives CDR1 MDHEN, CDR2 SYDVKM. CDR3 sequence: CASRKTGDWGGELFF. Written as DNA, the CDR3 is TGTGCCAGCAGAAAGACAGGGGATTGGGGCGGGGAGCTGTTTTTT.

This clone was observed once. The rearrangement joins TRBV4-1 to TRBJ2-1, with D tentatively TRBD2 (5 bases). V lost 4 bases and J lost 6, with 16 bases in between. The CDR3 is 15 amino acids. Looked up from germline, CDR1 is MGHRA and CDR2 is YSYEKL. Here the CDR3 reads CASSPIGEKTNEQFF. The DNA for the CDR3 is TGCGCCAGCAGCCCTATCGGGGAGAAAACCAATGAGCAGTTCTTC.

This clone has a handful of counts. The V and J genes are TRBV6-2 or TRBV6-3 and TRBJ2-7; D ambiguous. The CDR3 extends over 13 amino acids. The germline CDR1 and CDR2 sequences are MNHEY and SVGEGT. Deletions cut 0 bases from V and 1 base from J, with 4 bases between. CDR3: CASSYSRSYEQYF. The CDR3 nucleotides read TGTGCCAGCAGTTACTCGCGGTCCTACGAGCAGTACTTC.

The chain links TRBV6-5 to TRBJ2-3; 8 bases map to TRBD1. Trimming took 9 bases from V and 2 from J; bases not matched to a gene: 7. CDR3 size: 14 residues. CDR1 MNHEY and CDR2 SVGAGI come from the germline V gene. The CDR3 DNA is TGTGCCAGTTACAGGGGGATTGTCACAGATACGCAGTATTTT. Translation: CASYRGIVTDTQYF.

The table lists this clone with a few counts. This chain connects TRBV30 to TRBJ2-3; possible D gene TRBD2, 6 bases. Germline lookup yields CDR1 GTSNPN and CDR2 SVGIG (reference sequence). The CDR3 has 13 residues. The germline V and J ends were trimmed by 3 bases and 14 bases, with 21 bases remaining between them. CDR3 loop: CAWSPNRDSPGYF. The CDR3, as DNA: TGTGCCTGGAGCCCGAACCGGGACTCCCCTGGGTATTTT.

This chain joins TRBV7-3 and TRBJ2-5, with D possibly TRBD1 on 5 matching bases. Trimming took off 4 bases at V and 7 bases at J, with 19 bases between the two ends. The CDR3 contains 15 residues. Per the germline V gene, CDR1 is SGHTA and CDR2 is FQGTGA. The CDR3 loop reads CASSSTLRGIGTQYF. The CDR3 DNA sequence: TGTGCCAGCAGCTCCACTTTAAGGGGCATCGGGACCCAGTACTTC.

This clone was found once. V and J are TRBV7-9 and TRBJ2-5; a weak D match, TRBD2 (6 bases). Trimming took 4 bases from V and 5 from J, leaving 20 bases between them. Germline lookup yields CDR1 SEHNR and CDR2 FQNEAQ (reference sequence). CDR3 length: 16 amino acids. CDR3 DNA sequence: TGTGCCAGCAGCTCTGGGGTCCGGGGACTGGTGGAGACCCAGTACTTC. Translated, it gives CASSSGVRGLVETQYF.

The rearrangement uses TRBV6-2 or TRBV6-3 and TRBJ2-1, with D perhaps TRBD2 (5 bases). With 5 bases removed from V and 4 bases from J, the gap between germline ends came to 12 bases. The germline V gene has CDR1 MNHEY and CDR2 SVGEGT. The CDR3 length is 14 residues. CDR3 nucleotides: TGTGCCAGCAGTAATGAGGGTGGGTACAATGAGCAGTTCTTC. It translates to CASSNEGGYNEQFF.

The gene calls are TRBV28 and TRBJ2-7; D is uncertain. The CDR3 consists of 14 residues. Per the germline V gene, CDR1 is MDHEN and CDR2 is SYDVKM. Trimming pared 6 bases from V and 1 base from J, leaving 13 bases between. This CDR3 is CASRDPTLSYEQYF. The CDR3 nucleotides are TGTGCCAGCAGAGACCCGACACTGTCCTACGAGCAGTACTTC.

This rearrangement joins TRBV4-1 to TRBJ1-2; 9 positions match TRBD1. V lost 3 bases to trimming and J lost 8 bases; unmatched junction nucleotides: 13. The germline V gene encodes CDR1 MGHRA and CDR2 YSYEKL. CDR3 length equals 16 residues. CDR3 sequence reads: CASSQGQGSLQGGYTF. The CDR3 DNA follows: TGCGCCAGCAGCCAGGGACAGGGTAGTCTTCAAGGCGGCTACACCTTC.

The CDR3 DNA is TGTGCCAGCAGTTTAGTCGGGGGGCAGGGGAACATTCAGTACTTC. Amino acid sequence: CASSLVGGQGNIQYF. The genes are TRBV27 and TRBJ2-4; possibly TRBD2 for D (7 bases). The CDR3 sequence is 15 residues long. Looked up from germline, CDR1 is MNHEY and CDR2 is SMNVEV (reference sequence). Trimming shortened V by 2 bases and J by 7 bases, and 15 bases separated the two germline ends.

The chain recombines TRBV18 with TRBJ2-2; D may be TRBD1 (6 bases). This CDR3 has 16 residues. From germline, CDR1 is KGHSH and CDR2 LQKENI. V lost 0 bases and J 4 bases, leaving 12 bases between the germline ends. The CDR3 bases are TGTGCCAGCTCACCACCTAACAGGGTTAGCACCGGGGAGCTGTTTTTT. Its protein product is CASSPPNRVSTGELFF.

The rearrangement uses TRBV18 and TRBJ2-4; perhaps TRBD2 as D (5 bases). V dropped 5 bases and J dropped 8 bases, with 19 bases sitting between them. Germline V CDR1 and CDR2: KGHSH, LQKENI. The CDR3 is 15 residues long. This CDR3 is CASSRPPVGVYIQYF. CDR3 nucleotide sequence: TGTGCCAGCTCAAGACCCCCGGTGGGAGTATACATTCAGTACTTC.

The rearrangement joins TRBV12-3 or TRBV12-4 to TRBJ1-2, with a weak D call TRBD1 (6 bases). The CDR3 loop spans 13 amino acids. The ends were cut back, 5 bases at V and 4 bases at J, with 11 bases in the middle. This CDR3 is CASSATGIYGYTF. CDR3 nucleotide sequence: TGTGCCAGCAGTGCAACAGGGATCTATGGCTACACCTTC.

This rearrangement joins TRBV27 to TRBJ2-5; a weak D match, TRBD2 (6 bases). Looked up from germline, CDR1 is MNHEY and CDR2 is SMNVEV (reference sequence). The CDR3 loop spans 14 amino acids. Between the trimmed V and J ends, which lost 9 bases and 2 bases, there was a span of 16 bases. CDR3 DNA: TGTGCCAGTTCATCAGGGACTTATCAAGAGACCCAGTACTTC. It is translated as CASSSGTYQETQYF.

The chain carries TRBV19 and TRBJ2-5; 7 bases line up with TRBD1. Per germline, CDR1 LNHDA and CDR2 SQIVND (reference sequence). The CDR3 covers 14 residues. V lost 4 bases to trimming and J lost 4 bases; unmatched junction nucleotides: 6. In DNA form, the CDR3 reads TGTGCCAGTAGTACGACAGGGATCGTAGAGACCCAGTACTTC. As protein: CASSTTGIVETQYF.

CDR3 coding DNA: TGTGCCAGTAGTACGAGACAGGGTAGCGGTAACTATGGCTACACCTTC. Translating it yields CASSTRQGSGNYGYTF. The chain employs TRBV19 and TRBJ1-2, with 7 bases fitting TRBD1. CDR3 size: 16 residues. Germline loops: CDR1 LNHDA, CDR2 SQIVND (reference sequence). J lost 1 base, V lost 4 bases, and 9 bases had no gene match.

The CDR3 loop reads CAWISSGISTDTQYF. CDR3 in DNA: TGTGCCTGGATTTCTAGCGGGATTAGCACAGATACGCAGTATTTT. This chain links TRBV30 with TRBJ2-3; 9 bases match TRBD2. J lost 0 bases, V lost 4 bases, and 5 bases had no gene match. Per the germline V gene, CDR1 is GTSNPN and CDR2 is SVGIG (reference sequence). This CDR3 contains 15 residues.

The rearrangement uses TRBV6-2 or TRBV6-3 and TRBJ2-5, with D tentatively TRBD2 (6 bases). This CDR3 comprises 13 residues. V dropped 5 bases and J dropped 4 bases, with 11 bases sitting between them. Germline CDR1 and CDR2: MNHEY and SVGEGT. The CDR3 is CASSLSEGETQYF. The DNA of the CDR3 is TGTGCCAGCAGTCTTTCGGAGGGAGAGACCCAGTACTTC.

This chain joins TRBV6-2 or TRBV6-3 and TRBJ2-3, with TRBD2 matching 10 bases. CDR3 size: 14 residues. V lost 5 bases, J lost 6 bases, and 5 bases stayed unmatched. CDR1 is MNHEY and CDR2 is SVGEGT in the germline V gene. In nucleotides, the CDR3 is TGTGCCAGCAGTCCGGGACTAGCGTCGGATACGCAGTATTTT. Its protein is CASSPGLASDTQYF.